This T cell receptor (beta chain) stems from a study of blood T cell repertoires in COVID-19. Study background: Sites in the United States, Italy and Spain provided acute and convalescent COVID-19 samples. PBMCs, B-cell-depleted T cells, or T cells provided the cDNA or gDNA that made up the material.

V was trimmed by 2 bases and J by 1 base, leaving 17 bases between them. Germline CDR1 is SGHVS and CDR2 is FQNEAQ. There are 17 residues in the CDR3. Profiled with immunoSEQ multiplex PCR; TCRdb holds only in-frame clones, not every one. The profile shows roughly 80,000 clones, around nine tenths of them singletons. The source material was peripheral blood. The chain employs TRBV7-8 and TRBJ1-1, with D maybe TRBD1 (5 bases). The TCR comes from an elderly woman with active or convalescent COVID-19. The CDR3 spells CASSLRQPLWGNTEAFF. Written as DNA, the CDR3 is TGTGCCAGCAGCTTACGACAGCCCCTGTGGGGGAACACTGAAGCTTTCTTT.